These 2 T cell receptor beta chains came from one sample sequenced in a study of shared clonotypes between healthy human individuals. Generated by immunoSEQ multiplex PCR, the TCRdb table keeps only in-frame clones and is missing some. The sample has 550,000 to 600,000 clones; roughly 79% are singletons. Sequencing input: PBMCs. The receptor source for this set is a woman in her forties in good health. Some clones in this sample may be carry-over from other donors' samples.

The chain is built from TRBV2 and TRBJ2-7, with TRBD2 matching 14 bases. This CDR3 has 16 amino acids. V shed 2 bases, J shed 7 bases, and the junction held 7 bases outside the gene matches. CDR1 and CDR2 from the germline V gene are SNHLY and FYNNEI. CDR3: CASSESGLAGAGEQYF. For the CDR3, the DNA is TGTGCCAGCAGTGAATCGGGACTAGCGGGAGCGGGGGAGCAGTACTTC.

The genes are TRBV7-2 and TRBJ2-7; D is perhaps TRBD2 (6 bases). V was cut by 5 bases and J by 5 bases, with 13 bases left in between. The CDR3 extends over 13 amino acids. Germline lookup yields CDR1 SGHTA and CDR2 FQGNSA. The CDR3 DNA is TGTGCCAGCAGCGCGCGACTAGACCACGAGCAGTACTTC. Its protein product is CASSARLDHEQYF.